The 30 T cell receptor beta chains reported below all come from one sample, sequenced in a study of cytomegalovirus exposure and HLA in healthy donors (dated 2017 in TCRdb). The receptor library was made with the immunoSEQ multiplex PCR assay. The multiplex PCR relied on a mix of 60 forward primers for TCR Vbeta segments and 13 reverse primers for TCR Jbeta segments. The immuneACCESS repertoire file appears here via TCRdb, limited to in-frame rearrangements. These files lack a portion of the clones; in checked studies, under half of the deficit traces to unresolved V genes, and the cause of the others is not known. The sample table contains 170,000 or so clones; only one count was recorded for around four fifths of them. Around 1.9% of the sample is in the top ten clones. Sequencing input: PBMCs. Source of these receptors: a young man in good health and CMV-seronegative.

This chain joins TRBV7-9 and TRBJ2-7; TRBD1 matches at 7 bases. The CDR3 consists of 15 residues. Trimming removed 5 bases from V and 0 bases from J; junction bases left unmatched: 7. The germline gives CDR1 SEHNR, CDR2 FQNEAQ (reference sequence). The CDR3, as DNA: TGTGCCAGCAGCCCGGGGCCAGGGGGCTCCTACGAGCAGTACTTC. Translating it yields CASSPGPGGSYEQYF.

The table lists this clone with a count of one. Relative to the germline gene, one junction end is altered; a read error may explain this. V is TRBV7-9 and J is TRBJ1-2; 8 nucleotides align to TRBD1. The CDR3 has 14 residues. Per the germline V gene, CDR1 is SEHNR and CDR2 is FQNEAQ (reference sequence). The CDR3 DNA is TGTTCCAGCAGCTTAGCAGGGGGCCCTAGGAGCTACACCTTC. It specifies CSSSLAGGPRSYTF.

The chain employs TRBV7-9 and TRBJ2-4, with D maybe TRBD1 (5 bases). The ends were cut back, 5 bases at V and 3 bases at J, with 11 bases in the middle. Germline V gene sequence: CDR1 SEHNR, CDR2 FQNEAQ (reference sequence). The CDR3 is made up of 14 amino acids. The CDR3, as DNA: TGTGCCAGCAGCCCCCCCCAGGGCAAAAACATTCAGTACTTC. As protein: CASSPPQGKNIQYF. Looking up the rest from reference TRBV7-9 and TRBJ2-4 gives the full variable domain: DTGVSQNPRHKITKRGQNVTFRCDPISEHNRLYWYRQTLGQGPEFLTYFQNEAQLEKSRLLSDRFSAERPKGSFSTLEIQRTEQGDSAMYLCASSPPQGKNIQYFGAGTRLSVL.

This clone was detected only once. This rearrangement joins TRBV7-8 to TRBJ2-7, with D possibly being TRBD2 (7 bases). This CDR3 spans 16 amino acids. Germline V gene sequence: CDR1 SGHVS, CDR2 FQNEAQ. The germline V and J ends were trimmed by 1 base and 6 bases, with 19 bases remaining between them. This chain's CDR3 is CASSLGGGGLLSEQYF. The CDR3 coding sequence is TGTGCCAGCAGCTTAGGGGGAGGGGGACTCCTCTCCGAGCAGTACTTC.

The CDR3 bases are TGCGCCAGCAGCTTGGACGACGGAGGGGTAACTGAAGCTTTCTTT. As protein: CASSLDDGGVTEAFF. The genes are TRBV5-1 and TRBJ1-1; a possible D gene is TRBD1 (5 bases). The CDR3 spans 15 residues. V lost 0 bases and J 5 bases, leaving 14 bases between the germline ends. In germline, CDR1 is SGHRS, CDR2 YFSETQ.

V gene TRBV18 combines with J gene TRBJ2-4; D unresolved. The germline CDR1 and CDR2 sequences are KGHSH and LQKENI. Trimming pared 3 bases from V and 1 base from J, leaving 4 bases between. The CDR3 extends over 13 amino acids. The CDR3 spells CASSPGAKNIQYF. The CDR3 DNA follows: TGTGCCAGCTCACCTGGCGCCAAAAACATTCAGTACTTC.

The gene calls are TRBV19 and TRBJ2-1, with a weak D call TRBD1 (6 bases). Trimming removed 5 bases at V and 3 bases at J, with 11 bases between. CDR3 length: 14 residues. CDR1 is LNHDA, CDR2 SQIVND, per germline (reference sequence). The CDR3 DNA follows: TGTGCCAGTAGTTTACAGGGCTTCTACAATGAGCAGTTCTTC. Encoded protein: CASSLQGFYNEQFF.

The V gene is TRBV7-9, the J gene TRBJ1-4, with TRBD1 matching 9 bases. CDR3 length: 17 amino acids. Germline values: CDR1 SEHNR, CDR2 FQNEAQ (reference sequence). Losses at the gene ends were 3 bases for V and 7 bases for J; bases not matched to a gene: 12. The CDR3 spells CASSFGTGKEKGEKLFF. The CDR3 nucleotides read TGTGCCAGCAGCTTTGGGACAGGGAAGGAAAAAGGTGAAAAACTGTTTTTT.

The J gene is TRBJ2-7, the V gene TRBV5-1, with D unclear. V was pared by 2 bases and J by 7 bases, with 10 bases between. Germline V lookup: CDR1 SGHRS, CDR2 YFSETQ. This CDR3 is 12 amino acids long. The CDR3 sequence: CASSFDLGEQYF. Written as DNA, the CDR3 is TGCGCCAGCAGCTTCGACCTCGGGGAGCAGTACTTC.

The chain is built from TRBV18 and TRBJ2-3; 11 nucleotides align to TRBD1. Trimming took 3 bases from V and 6 from J; bases not matched to a gene: 5. The CDR3 sequence is 15 residues long. Per germline, CDR1 KGHSH and CDR2 LQKENI. CDR3 loop: CASSPGTGGRDTQYF. The CDR3 DNA reads as TGTGCCAGCTCACCTGGGACAGGGGGACGGGATACGCAGTATTTT.

The chain is built from TRBV7-2 and TRBJ2-6; D uncertain. CDR1 is SGHTA and CDR2 is FQGNSA in the germline V gene. Trimming shortened V by 3 bases and J by 0 bases, and 12 bases separated the two germline ends. The CDR3 totals 17 residues. In DNA form, the CDR3 reads TGTGCCAGCAGCTTTCCCGAGGTGGGCTCTGGGGCCAACGTCCTGACTTTC. Translated: CASSFPEVGSGANVLTF.

The chain is built from TRBV5-1 and TRBJ2-1, with a possible D match to TRBD1 (7 bases). Trimming removed 4 bases from V and 4 bases from J, with 12 bases in between. This CDR3 has 14 residues. Per germline, CDR1 SGHRS and CDR2 YFSETQ. DNA of the CDR3: TGCGCCAGCAGCGGCTCAGGGGGGTACAATGAGCAGTTCTTC. It encodes CASSGSGGYNEQFF.

V is TRBV15 and J is TRBJ1-2, with D possibly being TRBD1 (5 bases). CDR1 and CDR2 (germline): LNHNV, YYDKDF (reference sequence). The V end was cut by 5 bases, the J end by 4 bases, with 20 bases between. This CDR3 region has 16 residues. CDR3 sequence: CATSPMRSSTGYGYTF. The CDR3 region has the DNA TGTGCCACCAGCCCGATGAGGAGCAGCACAGGCTATGGCTACACCTTC.

The CDR3 sequence: CASSFQEQVGYTF. The CDR3 nucleotides read TGTGCCAGCAGCTTCCAAGAACAGGTTGGCTACACCTTC. This chain uses TRBV7-9 with TRBJ1-2; D possibly corresponds to TRBD1 (5 bases). From germline, CDR1 is SEHNR and CDR2 FQNEAQ (reference sequence). Trimming took off 3 bases at V and 7 bases at J, with 12 bases between the two ends. The CDR3 spans 13 residues.

This clone showed up just once. The chain couples TRBV29-1 to TRBJ1-4; 7 bases agree with TRBD1. The CDR3 contains 14 residues. J gave up 0 bases and V 3 bases, and 1 base lay outside the gene matches. Looked up from germline, CDR1 is SQVTM and CDR2 is ANQGSEA. The CDR3 region is CSVEGTATNEKLFF. For the CDR3, the DNA is TGCAGCGTTGAGGGGACAGCAACTAATGAAAAACTGTTTTTT.

V is TRBV5-1 and J is TRBJ1-2; D uncertain. The CDR3 covers 17 residues. V shed 4 bases and J shed 6 bases, with 25 bases lying between them. The germline CDR1 and CDR2 sequences are SGHRS and YFSETQ. CDR3 residues: CASSKGGPDRVLDGYTF. The CDR3 bases are TGCGCCAGCAGCAAGGGAGGCCCCGATCGAGTTCTTGATGGCTACACCTTC.

The chain uses TRBV5-8 and TRBJ1-5; 7 nucleotides match TRBD1. This CDR3 spans 16 amino acids. Germline-derived CDR1 and CDR2 are SGHTS and YDEGEE. With 4 bases clipped from V and 1 base from J, the junction kept 8 bases outside the gene matches. CDR3 sequence (DNA): TGTGCCAGCAGCACGACAGGGATAGTCAGCAATCAGCCCCAGCATTTT. As protein: CASSTTGIVSNQPQHF.

This chain joins TRBV11-2 and TRBJ2-6; D might be TRBD1 (6 bases). The V gene's germline CDR1 is SGHAT and CDR2 FQNNGV. V was clipped by 7 bases and J by 1 base, with 11 bases between them. This CDR3 has 15 residues. CDR3 loop: CASKDSRSGANVLTF. Here the CDR3 DNA reads TGTGCCAGCAAGGACAGCAGATCTGGGGCCAACGTCCTGACTTTC.

The chain is built from TRBV28 and TRBJ2-7; 10 bases are a match to TRBD1. The CDR3 consists of 15 residues. After removal of 3 bases from V and 2 bases from J, the junction contained 4 bases not matched to a gene. Per germline, CDR1 MDHEN and CDR2 SYDVKM. CDR3 region: CASSFPDRGTYEQYF. The CDR3 DNA reads TGTGCCAGCAGTTTCCCGGACAGGGGGACCTACGAGCAGTACTTC.

The chain links TRBV7-8 to TRBJ1-1; TRBD1 is a possible D gene (5 bases). The CDR3 covers 14 residues. V lost 1 base to trimming and J lost 5 bases, with 11 bases between them. Per the germline V gene, CDR1 is SGHVS and CDR2 is FQNEAQ. In DNA form, the CDR3 reads TGTGCCAGCAGCTTAGTGGGGGGAAGTACTGAAGCTTTCTTT. This codes for CASSLVGGSTEAFF.

The chain has TRBV5-4 and TRBJ2-3, with a weak D call TRBD2 (6 bases). Trimming took 4 bases from V and 5 from J, leaving 20 bases between them. The germline V gene encodes CDR1 SGHNT and CDR2 YYREEE (reference sequence). The CDR3 loop spans 16 amino acids. In DNA, the CDR3 is TGTGCCAGCAGCGGGTGGGGCGGGGCTACAGGAGATACGCAGTATTTT. Its translation: CASSGWGGATGDTQYF.

The chain links TRBV29-1 to TRBJ1-2, with D tentatively TRBD1 (5 bases). Germline CDR1 SQVTM, CDR2 ANQGSEA. The germline V and J ends were trimmed by 8 bases and 3 bases, with 13 bases remaining between them. CDR3 length: 12 residues. For the CDR3, the DNA is TGCAGCACCACAGGAACTTACTATGGCTACACCTTC. This gives the protein CSTTGTYYGYTF.

The J gene is TRBJ1-3, the V gene TRBV21-1; the table's TRBD1 call for D was not verified on the DNA. TRBV21-1 represents a pseudogene. This CDR3 contains 15 residues. The CDR3 is CASSFDRFSGNTIYF. DNA for the CDR3: TGTGCCAGCAGCTTCGACAGGTTCTCTGGAAACACCATATATTTT.

The chain employs TRBV7-9 and TRBJ2-1; D not resolved. The germline CDR1 and CDR2 sequences are SEHNR and FQNEAQ (reference sequence). The ends were cut back, 2 bases at V and 0 bases at J, with 8 bases in the middle. The CDR3 totals 15 residues. The CDR3 region has the DNA TGTGCCAGCAGCTTAAGAGAAAGCTCCTACAATGAGCAGTTCTTC. It specifies CASSLRESSYNEQFF.

In regard to this clone: Other DNA variants within this sample encode the same CDR3. J is TRBJ2-3 and V is TRBV5-4; TRBD2 agrees at 8 bases. CDR3 size: 14 residues. From germline, CDR1 is SGHNT and CDR2 YYREEE (reference sequence). V lost 1 base to trimming and J lost 6 bases; unmatched junction nucleotides: 4. For the CDR3, the DNA is TGTGCCAGCAGCTTGCGGGGGGGGCCCGATACGCAGTATTTT. Its translation: CASSLRGGPDTQYF.

This clone was observed a handful of times. V usage is TRBV7-9 and J usage is TRBJ2-2; a possible D gene is TRBD1 (5 bases). This CDR3 has 15 residues. V was trimmed by 4 bases and J by 3 bases, leaving 12 bases between them. Per the germline V gene, CDR1 is SEHNR and CDR2 is FQNEAQ (reference sequence). The CDR3 sequence: CASSSFDRHTGELFF. CDR3 coding DNA: TGTGCCAGCAGCTCCTTTGACAGACACACCGGGGAGCTGTTTTTT.

V is TRBV5-1 and J is TRBJ1-5; possibly TRBD1 for D (5 bases). This CDR3 contains 13 residues. CDR1 is SGHRS and CDR2 is YFSETQ in the germline V gene. Trimming shortened V by 4 bases and J by 5 bases, and 10 bases separated the two germline ends. CDR3 DNA sequence: TGCGCCAGCAGCACGACAGTAGATCAGCCCCAGCATTTT. It encodes CASSTTVDQPQHF.

This chain connects TRBV2 to TRBJ1-4; no definite D call. Germline assignment: CDR1 SNHLY and CDR2 FYNNEI. Trimming took 7 bases from V and 0 from J, leaving 9 bases between them. The CDR3 loop spans 14 amino acids. CDR3 sequence reads: CASTSGPTNEKLFF. The CDR3, as DNA: TGTGCCAGCACGTCAGGCCCAACTAATGAAAAACTGTTTTTT.

This chain connects TRBV29-1 to TRBJ2-1; a weak D match, TRBD1 (5 bases). The germline V and J ends were trimmed by 6 bases and 2 bases, with 11 bases remaining between them. The CDR3 is 13 residues long. Germline CDR1 and CDR2: SQVTM and ANQGSEA. In DNA, the CDR3 is TGCAGCGTCAGGGATGGGCCCTACAATGAGCAGTTCTTC. Its protein product is CSVRDGPYNEQFF.

Comments on this clone: At the DNA level, this CDR3 is encoded by other sequences in the same sample as well. The V gene is TRBV7-6, the J gene TRBJ2-7; 8 positions match TRBD1. The V gene's germline CDR1 is SGHVS and CDR2 FNYEAQ. CDR3 size: 14 residues. The V and J ends lost 1 base and 4 bases, in that order; junction bases with no gene match: 3. The CDR3 DNA reads TGTGCCAGCAGCTTAGGACAGGGGCTGTACGAGCAGTACTTC. Its protein is CASSLGQGLYEQYF. Drawing the rest from reference TRBV7-6 and TRBJ2-7, the complete variable domain is GAGVSQSPRYKVTKRGQDVALRCDPISGHVSLYWYRQALGQGPEFLTYFNYEAQQDKSGLPNDRFSAERPEGSISTLTIQRTEQRDSAMYRCASSLGQGLYEQYFGPGTRLTVT.